These 6 T cell receptor beta chains came from one sample sequenced in a study of monozygotic twins with inflammatory bowel disease. TCRdb processed the 5' RACE reads again and assigns one entry to each CDR3 protein, with no DNA. The sample's table shows about 380,000 distinct CDR3 sequences. Sequenced input: blood. Source of these receptors: a human donor with ulcerative colitis or Crohn's disease, or a healthy co-twin of an affected twin (not recorded which).

CDR3 in amino acids: CASSPQGFSYEQYF. This chain connects TRBV19 to TRBJ2-7; the TCRdb call, TRBD1, lacks DNA for checking. Germline lookup yields CDR1 LNHDA and CDR2 SQIVND (reference sequence). CDR3 size: 14 residues.

The genes are TRBV5-1 and TRBJ1-1. The germline gives CDR1 SGHRS, CDR2 YFSETQ. The CDR3 has 14 residues. The CDR3 loop reads CASSLVAGSTEAFF.

The V and J genes are TRBV10-3 and TRBJ2-3. CDR1 is ENHRY, CDR2 SYGVKD, per germline. The CDR3 covers 14 residues. CDR3 loop: CAISESTFADTQYF.

V gene TRBV7-9 combines with J gene TRBJ2-2; TCRdb calls TRBD1, which cannot be checked without DNA. Germline CDR1 and CDR2: SEHNR and FQNEAQ (reference sequence). The CDR3 contains 15 residues. CDR3 region: CASSFPRTGEVELFF.

This chain uses TRBV29-1 with TRBJ2-7; TCRdb gives TRBD1 as the D gene, but with no DNA this cannot be confirmed. The germline V gene has CDR1 SQVTM and CDR2 ANQGSEA. CDR3 length: 11 amino acids. CDR3 sequence reads: CSVADGGREYF.

V and J are TRBV12-3 or TRBV12-4 and TRBJ2-5; TCRdb designates TRBD1, a call that cannot be tested without DNA. The length of the CDR3 is 17 residues. CDR3 protein: CASSLGWHVPGQGALYF.